The subject of this entry is one TCR beta chain. The entry originates in a study of shared clonotypes between healthy human individuals. Authors' methods: Filtering differed because ImmunoSEQ produced junction-only sequences that carried no quality scores. Method: immunoSEQ multiplex PCR; TCRdb's copy keeps in-frame clones and lacks some. V and J calls and clone size are as listed in that table; D and trimming were resolved from the DNA. Of under 2.5 million clones in the sample, 80% to 95% were seen once. The sample was naive CD4+ T cells from PBMCs. Subset of the sample: CD45RA+ positively selected. This TCR was recovered from a man younger than 35 in good health. Some clones in this sample may be carry-over from other donors' samples.

CDR3: CASSQISGSIDTQYF. CDR3 in DNA: TGTGCCAGCAGTCAGATCTCCGGGAGTATAGATACGCAGTATTTT. The chain employs TRBV2 and TRBJ2-3, with D perhaps matching TRBD2 (6 bases). The germline CDR1 and CDR2 sequences are SNHLY and FYNNEI. CDR3 length: 15 residues. The V end lost 5 bases, the J end lost 5 bases, and 17 bases lay between the germline ends.